This T cell receptor (beta chain) was recorded in a study of OX40 agonist ivuxolimab in advanced cancers. The CDR3 has 13 residues. Germline assignment: CDR1 SGHKS and CDR2 YYEKEE (reference sequence). V trimming: 5 bases; J trimming: 7 bases; junction bases outside the gene matches: 8. Libraries were prepared by immunoSEQ multiplex PCR; TCRdb keeps only in-frame clonotypes and omits some of them. The table includes 100,000 to 130,000 clones, 75% to 95% detected once. The sequence came from an adult with an advanced solid tumor such as melanoma, head and neck, liver or kidney cancer. The source material was CD4+ or CD8+ T cells sorted from blood, sampled in a trial of the OX40 agonist ivuxolimab. This chain connects TRBV5-5 to TRBJ1-2, with TRBD1 matching over 7 bases. CDR3 region: CASSSSDRAGYTF. CDR3 nucleotides: TGTGCCAGCAGTTCAAGCGACAGGGCTGGCTACACCTTC.